The clone carrying this T cell receptor (beta chain) was picked up a small number of times. The entry originates in a study of blood T cell repertoires in COVID-19. Study details: Material from acute and convalescent COVID-19 was sourced from the United States, Italy and Spain. From T cells, B-cell-depleted T cells, or PBMCs came the material, which was cDNA or gDNA.

Per the original data handling: Reference gene primers were amplified, and this amplification served to estimate nucleated cell counts. Repertoires were generated with immunoSEQ multiplex PCR, while TCRdb's copy carries only in-frame clones and drops some. The D gene and trimming were derived from the DNA, and the V and J assignments and clone size from that table. The sample has approximately 250,000 clones; around nine tenths are singletons. V was pared by 5 bases and J by 0 bases, with 5 bases of the junction left unmatched. The CDR3 consists of 15 residues. Germline CDR1 SGDLS, CDR2 YYNGEE. Sequenced input: peripheral blood. This sequence originates from a middle-aged man with active or convalescent COVID-19. This rearrangement joins TRBV9 to TRBJ2-1; 7 bases are shared with TRBD1. The CDR3: CASSETGSSYNEQFF. DNA for the CDR3: TGTGCCAGCAGTGAGACAGGGTCCTCCTACAATGAGCAGTTCTTC.